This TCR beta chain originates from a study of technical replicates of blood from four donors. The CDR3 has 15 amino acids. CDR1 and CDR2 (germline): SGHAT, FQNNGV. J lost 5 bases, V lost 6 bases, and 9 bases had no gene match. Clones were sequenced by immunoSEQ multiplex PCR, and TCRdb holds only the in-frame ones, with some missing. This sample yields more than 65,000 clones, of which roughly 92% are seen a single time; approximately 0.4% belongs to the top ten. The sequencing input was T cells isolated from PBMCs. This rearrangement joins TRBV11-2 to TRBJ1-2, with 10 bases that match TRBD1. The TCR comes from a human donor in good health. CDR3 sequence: CASSSGTGVRYGYTF. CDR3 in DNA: TGTGCCAGCAGTTCCGGGACAGGGGTTAGGTATGGCTACACCTTC.